The following is a TCR beta chain sequence with its context. CDR1 is SEHNR and CDR2 is FQNEAQ in the germline V gene (reference sequence). V lost 7 bases and J 0 bases, leaving 15 bases between the germline ends. CDR3 length: 15 amino acids. Data came from immunoSEQ multiplex PCR; TCRdb stores just in-frame clones and leaves some out. This table has about 2.1 million clones, around 93% appearing once. The data are from a study of shared clonotypes between healthy human individuals. Cells designated naive CD8 were CD45RO-negative and were positively selected for CCR7, with terminally differentiated effector memory CD45RA+ cells excluded.

This clonotype was obtained from a man aged 18 to 29 in good health. Some clones in this sample may be carry-over from other donors' samples. The chain is built from TRBV7-9 and TRBJ1-1; no reliable D call. The sample was naive CD8+ T cells from PBMCs. The DNA for the CDR3 is TGTGCCAGCATTAAGGAGCTTTCGGTGAACACTGAAGCTTTCTTT. This encodes CASIKELSVNTEAFF.